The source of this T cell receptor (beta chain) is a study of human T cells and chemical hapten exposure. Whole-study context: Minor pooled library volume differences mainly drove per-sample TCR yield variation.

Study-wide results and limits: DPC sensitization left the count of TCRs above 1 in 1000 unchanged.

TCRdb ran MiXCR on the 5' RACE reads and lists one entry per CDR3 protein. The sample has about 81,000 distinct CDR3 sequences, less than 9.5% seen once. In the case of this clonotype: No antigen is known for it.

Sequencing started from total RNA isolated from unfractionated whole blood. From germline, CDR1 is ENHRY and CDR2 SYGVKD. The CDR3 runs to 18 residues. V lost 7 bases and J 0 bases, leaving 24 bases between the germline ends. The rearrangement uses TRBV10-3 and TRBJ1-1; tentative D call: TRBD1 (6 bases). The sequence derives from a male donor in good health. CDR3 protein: CAIKMGGSGATMNTEAFF. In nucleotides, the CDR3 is TGTGCCATCAAAATGGGGGGTTCAGGGGCGACCATGAACACTGAAGCTTTCTTT.